This entry concerns a single TCR beta chain. Its antigen remains unidentified. PCR amplification relied on 60 Vbeta primers (plus 13 Jbeta primers). The method was immunoSEQ multiplex PCR; TCRdb's version includes in-frame clones alone and lacks a portion of them. The sample shows fewer than 110,000 clones, over 70% of them seen only once. This entry is derived from a study of cytomegalovirus exposure and HLA in healthy donors. Study-level findings and limits: Reported performance of the classifier showed diagnosis of cytomegalovirus status with high specificity and sensitivity.

The clonotype originates from a man aged 50 to 60 in good health and CMV-seronegative. Sequenced sample: PBMCs.

The CDR3 nucleotides are TGTGCCAGCAGCCCGCCGGGGGCGGGGGAAGTCGAGCAGTACTTC. This codes for CASSPPGAGEVEQYF. V usage is TRBV7-9 and J usage is TRBJ2-7; tentatively, D is TRBD2 (7 bases). The V end was cut by 5 bases, the J end by 6 bases, with 20 bases between. The CDR3 totals 15 residues. CDR1 is SEHNR and CDR2 is FQNEAQ in the germline V gene (reference sequence).